Sequencing of this T cell receptor (beta chain) was carried out in a study of identical twins. Study observations and caveats: Cross-sectional statistics underpinned the conclusions; the same donors were not followed.

TCRdb re-called the 5' RACE reads with MiXCR, one entry per CDR3 protein. The profile shows around 960,000 distinct CDR3 sequences, approximately 13% of them singletons. The germline V and J ends were trimmed by 3 bases and 3 bases, with 11 bases remaining between them. Germline V lookup: CDR1 DFQATT, CDR2 SNEGSKA (reference sequence). This CDR3 spans 13 amino acids. Turning to this clonotype: As yet, its antigen is unknown.

The data also belong to a second study, concerning yellow fever vaccine responses in identical twins. That source notes: On the reported evidence, twins' vaccine T cell responses seemed partly convergent and partly personalized.

The V gene is TRBV20-1, the J gene TRBJ2-5; D possibly corresponds to TRBD1 (5 bases). The sequencing input was PBMCs. The sequence was obtained from a woman between 18 and 30 years old in good health. This chain's CDR3 is CSASLSREETQYF. The CDR3 DNA is TGCAGTGCTAGTTTATCCAGGGAAGAGACCCAGTACTTC.